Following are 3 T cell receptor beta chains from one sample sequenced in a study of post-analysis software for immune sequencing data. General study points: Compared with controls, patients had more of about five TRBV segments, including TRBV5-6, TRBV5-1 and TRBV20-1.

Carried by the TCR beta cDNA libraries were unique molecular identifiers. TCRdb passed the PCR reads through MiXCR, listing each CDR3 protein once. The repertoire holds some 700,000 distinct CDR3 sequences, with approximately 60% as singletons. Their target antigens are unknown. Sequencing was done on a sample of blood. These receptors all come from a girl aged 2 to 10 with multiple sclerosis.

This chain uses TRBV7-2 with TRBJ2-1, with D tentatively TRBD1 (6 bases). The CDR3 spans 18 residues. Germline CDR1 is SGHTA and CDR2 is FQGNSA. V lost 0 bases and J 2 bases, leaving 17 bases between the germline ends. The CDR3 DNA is TGTGCCAGCAGCTTAGCGCAGAGATCAGGGGTCGCCTACAATGAGCAGTTCTTC. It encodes CASSLAQRSGVAYNEQFF.

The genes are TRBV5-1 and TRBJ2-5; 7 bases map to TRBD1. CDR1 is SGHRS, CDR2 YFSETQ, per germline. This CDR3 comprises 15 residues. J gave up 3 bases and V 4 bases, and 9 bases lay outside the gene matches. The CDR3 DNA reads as TGCGCCAGCAGCGTGACCGCCGGGACAGAAGAGACCCAGTACTTC. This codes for CASSVTAGTEETQYF.

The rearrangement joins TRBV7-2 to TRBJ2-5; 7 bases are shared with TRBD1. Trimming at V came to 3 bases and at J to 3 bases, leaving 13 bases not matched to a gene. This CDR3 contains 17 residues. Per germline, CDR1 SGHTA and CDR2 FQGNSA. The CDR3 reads CASSLGPTGTEEETQYF. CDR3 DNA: TGTGCCAGCAGCTTGGGGCCAACCGGGACAGAGGAAGAGACCCAGTACTTC.